Presented here are 22 T cell receptor beta chains from one specimen sequenced in a study of blood T cell repertoires in COVID-19. The data were produced by immunoSEQ multiplex PCR, yet TCRdb's version contains in-frame clones alone and is incomplete. The sample holds 200,000 to 250,000 clones, roughly 88% seen once. Source material: peripheral blood. Receptors were obtained from a woman in her 30s with COVID-19, enrolled during active disease.

V gene TRBV3-1 (or the pseudogene TRBV3-2) combines with J gene TRBJ1-1; D is ambiguous. V was clipped by 7 bases and J by 5 bases, with 11 bases between them. This CDR3 contains 12 residues. Germline V gene data show CDR1 as LGHDT and CDR2 as YNNKEL (reference sequence). As DNA, the CDR3 is TGTGCCAGCACCCGGGGTGTGACTGAAGCTTTCTTT. Protein sequence: CASTRGVTEAFF.

V gene TRBV29-1 combines with J gene TRBJ2-4, with 9 bases lining up with TRBD1. V lost 2 bases and J lost 4; bases outside the gene matches: 3. CDR3 length: 14 residues. Germline-derived CDR1 and CDR2 are SQVTM and ANQGSEA. The CDR3 here is CSVEPGTGKNIQYF. In nucleotides, the CDR3 is TGCAGCGTTGAACCCGGGACAGGGAAAAACATTCAGTACTTC.

The chain combines TRBV5-8 with TRBJ2-7; the D gene is possibly TRBD2 (5 bases). Trimming removed 2 bases from V and 4 bases from J, with 16 bases in between. The length of the CDR3 is 15 residues. Germline loops: CDR1 SGHTS, CDR2 YDEGEE. This chain's CDR3 is CASSFESRGSYEQYF. The CDR3 coding sequence is TGTGCCAGCAGCTTCGAGTCCCGGGGTAGTTACGAGCAGTACTTC.

This clone has only a few counts. The chain carries TRBV7-7 and TRBJ1-6; 10 bases match TRBD1. CDR1 is SSHAT, CDR2 FNYEAQ, per germline (reference sequence). This CDR3 contains 16 residues. The chain's CDR3 is CARHRQGAQPNSPLHF. The CDR3 bases are TGTGCTAGACACAGACAGGGGGCGCAACCTAATTCACCCCTCCACTTT.

The V and J genes are TRBV5-1 and TRBJ1-1, with D possibly TRBD1 on 6 matching bases. The germline V gene has CDR1 SGHRS and CDR2 YFSETQ. The germline V and J ends were trimmed by 0 bases and 3 bases, with 6 bases remaining between them. CDR3 length equals 13 residues. CDR3 region: CASSLDRDTEAFF. DNA of the CDR3: TGCGCCAGCAGCTTGGACAGGGACACTGAAGCTTTCTTT.

CDR3 DNA sequence: TGCGCCAGCAGCCAAGATCCGTCTAGCGGGGTCTACAATGAGCAGTTCTTC. This gives the protein CASSQDPSSGVYNEQFF. The chain joins TRBV4-1 to TRBJ2-1; 9 nucleotides line up with TRBD2. Germline CDR1 reads MGHRA; CDR2 reads YSYEKL. V shed 0 bases, J shed 3 bases, and the junction held 6 bases outside the gene matches. The CDR3 is 17 residues long.

This clone occurred once. V and J are TRBV14 and TRBJ2-5; tentative D call: TRBD1 (6 bases). The V and J ends lost 0 bases and 2 bases respectively, with 10 bases between them. From germline, CDR1 is SGHDN and CDR2 FVKESK. This CDR3 region has 15 residues. Here the CDR3 reads CASSQDWGPQETQYF. The CDR3 nucleotides are TGTGCCAGCAGCCAAGATTGGGGGCCTCAAGAGACCCAGTACTTC.

The chain joins TRBV5-4 to TRBJ2-5; 9 positions match TRBD1. Trimming at V came to 4 bases and at J to 2 bases, leaving 3 bases not matched to a gene. The CDR3 extends over 14 amino acids. Per germline, CDR1 SGHNT and CDR2 YYREEE (reference sequence). CDR3 in amino acids: CASSGDREQETQYF. CDR3 nucleotide sequence: TGTGCCAGCAGCGGGGACAGGGAGCAAGAGACCCAGTACTTC. The entire variable domain, with the rest obtained from reference TRBV5-4 and TRBJ2-5, is as follows: ETGVTQSPTHLIKTRGQQVTLRCSSQSGHNTVSWYQQALGQGPQFIFQYYREEENGRGNFPPRFSGLQFPNYSSELNVNALELDDSALYLCASSGDREQETQYFGPGTRLLVL.

V gene TRBV10-1 combines with J gene TRBJ2-2, with 7 bases identical to TRBD2. Losses at the gene ends were 1 base for V and 4 bases for J; bases not matched to a gene: 6. The CDR3 has 16 amino acids. Germline loops: CDR1 WNHNN, CDR2 SYGVQD (reference sequence). The CDR3 is CASSELPGGSTGELFF. In DNA form, the CDR3 reads TGCGCCAGCAGTGAGTTGCCGGGCGGGAGCACCGGGGAGCTGTTTTTT.

The table lists this clone with a few counts. The chain recombines TRBV2 with TRBJ2-5; 7 nucleotides line up with TRBD2. CDR1 and CDR2 from the germline V gene are SNHLY and FYNNEI. The V gene end was trimmed by 4 bases and the J gene end by 7 bases; junction bases not matched to a gene: 3. The CDR3 runs to 12 residues. The CDR3 sequence is CASSGEGLTQYF. CDR3 nucleotide sequence: TGTGCCAGCAGTGGGGAGGGGTTGACCCAGTACTTC.

This rearrangement joins TRBV19 to TRBJ2-1, with 7 bases identical to TRBD2. From germline, CDR1 is LNHDA and CDR2 SQIVND (reference sequence). The J segment lost 7 bases and the V segment lost 1 base, leaving 19 bases of the junction unmatched. The CDR3 totals 19 residues. The CDR3 loop is CASSIGEGYRSRVGNEQFF. CDR3 coding DNA: TGTGCCAGTAGTATAGGGGAGGGGTATAGGTCCCGGGTGGGGAATGAGCAGTTCTTC.

V is TRBV25-1 and J is TRBJ1-1, with a tentative D call TRBD1 (5 bases). Trimming pared 7 bases from V and 4 bases from J, leaving 7 bases between. The CDR3 length is 11 residues. In germline, CDR1 is MGHDK, CDR2 SYGVNS. The CDR3 sequence is CASMTATEAFF. The CDR3 region has the DNA TGTGCCAGCATGACAGCCACTGAAGCTTTCTTT.

This clone appeared a single time. This sequence joins TRBV12-3 or TRBV12-4 and TRBJ1-2, with D perhaps TRBD1 (6 bases). Trimming took 5 bases from V and 6 from J, leaving 10 bases between them. There are 12 residues in the CDR3. This CDR3 reads CASSPYRDGYTF. The CDR3 nucleotides read TGTGCCAGCAGTCCCTACAGGGATGGCTACACCTTC.

V and J are TRBV7-9 and TRBJ1-1, with a tentative D call TRBD1 (6 bases). The CDR3 spans 16 residues. Deletions cut 6 bases from V and 3 bases from J, with 20 bases between. Germline values: CDR1 SEHNR, CDR2 FQNEAQ (reference sequence). The CDR3 loop reads CASRNPSGGLYTEAFF. For the CDR3, the DNA is TGTGCCAGCAGAAACCCAAGCGGGGGGCTGTACACTGAAGCTTTCTTT.

The chain employs TRBV15 and TRBJ1-6; 8 bases line up with TRBD1. CDR3 length equals 16 residues. Germline CDR1 and CDR2: LNHNV and YYDKDF (reference sequence). After removal of 5 bases from V and 8 bases from J, the junction contained 11 bases not matched to a gene. The CDR3 loop reads CATSGGYGQGDSPLHF. The CDR3, as DNA: TGTGCCACCAGCGGAGGGTATGGACAGGGAGATTCACCCCTCCACTTT.

This clone was detected once. This chain links TRBV9 with TRBJ2-2; 7 bases align to TRBD2. Per the germline V gene, CDR1 is SGDLS and CDR2 is YYNGEE. The CDR3 covers 16 residues. Trimming cost V 0 bases and J 2 bases; bases outside gene matches: 4. The CDR3: CASSVAWTSNTGELFF. Written as DNA, the CDR3 is TGTGCCAGCAGCGTAGCTTGGACTAGTAACACCGGGGAGCTGTTTTTT.

The chain combines TRBV27 with TRBJ2-2; a weak D match, TRBD2 (5 bases). Trimming shortened V by 5 bases and J by 7 bases, and 14 bases separated the two germline ends. Germline loops: CDR1 MNHEY, CDR2 SMNVEV (reference sequence). The CDR3 runs to 14 residues. CDR3 nucleotide sequence: TGTGCCAGCAGTGTAGCCGGCGGAGGCGGGGAGCTGTTTTTT. Protein sequence: CASSVAGGGGELFF.

V and J are TRBV7-2 and TRBJ1-2; 8 nucleotides agree with TRBD1. The V gene end was trimmed by 5 bases and the J gene end by 6 bases; junction bases not matched to a gene: 8. This CDR3 comprises 14 residues. Looked up from germline, CDR1 is SGHTA and CDR2 is FQGNSA. The CDR3 nucleotides read TGTGCCAGCAGCCAGTCGACAGGGGCCCATGGCTACACCTTC. The encoded protein is CASSQSTGAHGYTF.

The chain is built from TRBV6-6 and TRBJ1-1; D possibly corresponds to TRBD1 (6 bases). Looked up from germline, CDR1 is MNHNY and CDR2 is SVGAGI (reference sequence). This CDR3 comprises 14 residues. The V end lost 4 bases, the J end lost 0 bases, and 9 bases lay between the germline ends. In DNA, the CDR3 is TGTGCCAGCAGTTGGGACACCGTGAACACTGAAGCTTTCTTT. This translates into CASSWDTVNTEAFF.

V usage is TRBV2 and J usage is TRBJ2-7, with 8 bases matching TRBD1. The CDR3 is 14 amino acids. V lost 3 bases and J lost 4; bases outside the gene matches: 5. Per germline, CDR1 SNHLY and CDR2 FYNNEI. The CDR3 region is CASSEPQGAYEQYV. CDR3 coding DNA: TGTGCCAGCAGTGAGCCCCAGGGGGCATACGAGCAGTACGTC.

The rearrangement uses TRBV6-5 and TRBJ1-1; 12 nucleotides agree with TRBD1. Germline CDR1 reads MNHEY; CDR2 reads SVGAGI. The CDR3 covers 15 residues. Germline trimming cut 7 bases from V and 11 bases from J; bases unmatched to any gene: 14. The CDR3 here is CASIPQIGTGGLAFF. The CDR3, as DNA: TGTGCCAGCATTCCCCAGATCGGGACAGGGGGCTTGGCTTTCTTT.

The rearrangement joins TRBV6-2 or TRBV6-3 to TRBJ2-2, with 9 nucleotides matching TRBD2. Germline CDR1 is MNHEY and CDR2 is SVGEGT. V gave up 1 base and J gave up 6 bases; unmatched junction bases: 12. The CDR3 covers 18 residues. The CDR3 loop reads CASSYLAGGPKVAGELFF. The CDR3 DNA reads as TGTGCCAGCAGTTACTTGGCGGGGGGGCCGAAGGTCGCCGGGGAGCTGTTTTTT.